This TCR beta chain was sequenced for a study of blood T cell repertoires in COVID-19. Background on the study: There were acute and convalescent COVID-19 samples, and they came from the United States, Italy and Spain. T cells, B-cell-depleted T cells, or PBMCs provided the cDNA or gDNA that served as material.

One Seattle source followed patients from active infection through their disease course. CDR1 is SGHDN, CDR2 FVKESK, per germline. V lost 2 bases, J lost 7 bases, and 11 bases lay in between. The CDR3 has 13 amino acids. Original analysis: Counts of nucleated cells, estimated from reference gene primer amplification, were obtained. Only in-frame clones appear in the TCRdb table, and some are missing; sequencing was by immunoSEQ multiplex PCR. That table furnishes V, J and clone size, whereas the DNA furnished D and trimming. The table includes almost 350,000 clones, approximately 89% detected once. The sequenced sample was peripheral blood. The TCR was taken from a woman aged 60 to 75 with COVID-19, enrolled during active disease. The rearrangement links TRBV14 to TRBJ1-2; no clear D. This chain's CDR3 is CASSQIARGGYTF. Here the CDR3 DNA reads TGTGCCAGCAGCCAAATCGCACGGGGTGGCTACACCTTC.